The 18 T cell receptor beta chains presented below share a single source sample, sequenced in a study of identifying expanded T cells in peripheral blood. Assay: immunoSEQ multiplex PCR; the TCRdb copy retains only in-frame clones and omits some. Found here are approximately 110,000 clones, about 87% of them singletons; the top ten hold about 7.7%. The sample consisted of blood. These receptors all stem from a person aged 18 to 70 in good health.

This chain uses TRBV4-1 with TRBJ2-3; 12 positions match TRBD1. Germline values: CDR1 MGHRA, CDR2 YSYEKL. Trimming at V came to 0 bases and at J to 6 bases, leaving 7 bases not matched to a gene. The CDR3 runs to 17 residues. The CDR3 coding sequence is TGCGCCAGCAGCCAAGATTCGCCGGGACAGGGGGCGGATACGCAGTATTTT. It translates to CASSQDSPGQGADTQYF.

The J gene is TRBJ2-1, the V gene TRBV2; D uncertain. Trimming stripped 5 bases from V and 7 bases from J, with 15 bases between. CDR1 and CDR2 (germline): SNHLY, FYNNEI. The CDR3 is made up of 14 amino acids. CDR3 bases: TGTGCCAGCAGTTTGGACGGCTTCAGGAATGAGCAGTTCTTC. Translated, it gives CASSLDGFRNEQFF.

The chain couples TRBV7-9 to TRBJ1-5, with 8 bases identical to TRBD1. This CDR3 contains 15 residues. Trimming removed 5 bases from V and 2 bases from J; junction bases left unmatched: 5. The germline gives CDR1 SEHNR, CDR2 FQNEAQ (reference sequence). CDR3 loop: CASSKSGGGNQPQHF. CDR3 coding DNA: TGTGCCAGCAGCAAGTCAGGGGGCGGCAATCAGCCCCAGCATTTT. The entire variable domain, with the rest obtained from reference TRBV7-9 and TRBJ1-5, is as follows: DTGVSQNPRHKITKRGQNVTFRCDPISEHNRLYWYRQTLGQGPEFLTYFQNEAQLEKSRLLSDRFSAERPKGSFSTLEIQRTEQGDSAMYLCASSKSGGGNQPQHFGDGTRLSIL.

This chain connects TRBV6-5 to TRBJ2-5, with D perhaps assigned TRBD1 or TRBD2 (5 bases each). The V end was cut by 4 bases, the J end by 5 bases, with 11 bases between. Per germline, CDR1 MNHEY and CDR2 SVGAGI. The CDR3 consists of 13 residues. CDR3 in amino acids: CASSSGRGETQYF. The DNA for the CDR3 is TGTGCCAGCAGTTCGGGACGCGGTGAGACCCAGTACTTC.

The chain couples TRBV29-1 to TRBJ2-5; 10 bases line up with TRBD2. In germline, CDR1 is SQVTM, CDR2 ANQGSEA. The CDR3 is made up of 14 amino acids. The J segment lost 1 base and the V segment lost 4 bases, leaving 3 bases of the junction unmatched. CDR3 sequence reads: CSVGSSGSQETQYF. The CDR3 DNA follows: TGCAGCGTTGGTTCTAGCGGGAGCCAAGAGACCCAGTACTTC.

The J gene is TRBJ2-2, the V gene TRBV7-3; D is undetermined. The CDR3 is 14 amino acids. Germline CDR1 reads SGHTA; CDR2 reads FQGTGA. Trimming pared 1 base from V and 0 bases from J, leaving 3 bases between. CDR3 nucleotide sequence: TGTGCCAGCAGCTTAATCGCGAACACCGGGGAGCTGTTTTTT. Its translation: CASSLIANTGELFF.

This clone came up a few times. The gene calls are TRBV2 and TRBJ2-7, with 8 bases fitting TRBD2. This CDR3 spans 11 amino acids. With V trimmed by 6 bases and J by 11 bases, 6 bases remained unmatched. Germline lookup yields CDR1 SNHLY and CDR2 FYNNEI. Here the CDR3 reads CASSELAVEYF. As DNA, the CDR3 is TGTGCCAGCAGCGAACTAGCGGTGGAGTACTTC.

J is TRBJ1-5 and V is TRBV4-2; no definite D call. The CDR3 length is 14 residues. The germline V gene has CDR1 LGHNA and CDR2 YNFKEQ. Trimming took off 4 bases at V and 3 bases at J, with 10 bases between the two ends. The CDR3 DNA follows: TGTGCCAGCAGCCCCCCGGGTAACAATCAGCCCCAGCATTTT. Residues: CASSPPGNNQPQHF.

This clone was detected only once. The chain links TRBV19 to TRBJ2-2; no clear D gene. The CDR3 contains 15 residues. From germline, CDR1 is LNHDA and CDR2 SQIVND (reference sequence). V lost 3 bases and J lost 1, with 9 bases in between. The CDR3 region has the DNA TGTGCCAGTAGTATTGGGTATGAGAACACCGGGGAGCTGTTTTTT. The encoded protein is CASSIGYENTGELFF.

The J gene is TRBJ1-2, the V gene TRBV18, with 8 bases identical to TRBD1. Losses at the gene ends were 6 bases for V and 3 bases for J; bases not matched to a gene: 15. Germline CDR1 KGHSH, CDR2 LQKENI. CDR3 length: 17 amino acids. The CDR3 sequence: CASSRTGYGVGDYGYTF. Here the CDR3 DNA reads TGTGCCAGCTCCCGGACAGGGTACGGGGTTGGTGACTATGGCTACACCTTC. Drawing the rest from reference TRBV18 and TRBJ1-2, the complete variable domain is NAGVMQNPRHLVRRRGQEARLRCSPMKGHSHVYWYRQLPEEGLKFMVYLQKENIIDESGMPKERFSAEFPKEGPSILRIQQVVRGDSAAYFCASSRTGYGVGDYGYTFGSGTRLTVV.

The rearrangement joins TRBV7-3 to TRBJ2-7; no reliable D call. Germline values: CDR1 SGHTA, CDR2 FQGTGA. This CDR3 region has 13 residues. V was clipped by 1 base and J by 5 bases, with 9 bases between them. In DNA, the CDR3 is TGTGCCAGCAGCTTAATCGGTGGGGACGAGCAGTACTTC. Its translation is CASSLIGGDEQYF.

The chain carries TRBV5-1 and TRBJ2-2, with D tentatively TRBD2 (5 bases). Looked up from germline, CDR1 is SGHRS and CDR2 is YFSETQ. This CDR3 is built from 16 residues. Deletions cut 1 base from V and 4 bases from J, with 14 bases between. Here the CDR3 DNA reads TGCGCCAGCAGCTTGATTGGTGGGAGAGGCACCGGGGAGCTGTTTTTT. It is translated as CASSLIGGRGTGELFF.

This chain uses TRBV7-2 with TRBJ2-1; no definite D call. V was trimmed by 2 bases and J by 4 bases, leaving 24 bases between them. This CDR3 contains 19 residues. The germline gives CDR1 SGHTA, CDR2 FQGNSA. In DNA, the CDR3 is TGTGCCAGCAGCTTAACTAAGCCCGGCCGAAGGCTTGTTTACAATGAGCAGTTCTTC. It translates to CASSLTKPGRRLVYNEQFF. The whole variable domain, filled in from reference TRBV7-2 and TRBJ2-1, reads GAGVSQSPSNKVTEKGKDVELRCDPISGHTALYWYRQSLGQGLEFLIYFQGNSAPDKSGLPSDRFSAERTGGSVSTLTIQRTQQEDSAVYLCASSLTKPGRRLVYNEQFFGPGTRLTVL.

This rearrangement joins TRBV5-1 to TRBJ1-1, with D uncertain. This CDR3 contains 13 residues. The germline gives CDR1 SGHRS, CDR2 YFSETQ. Trimming shortened V by 3 bases and J by 1 base, and 7 bases separated the two germline ends. The CDR3 DNA is TGCGCCAGCAGCTACCTAGGGAACACTGAAGCTTTCTTT. The encoded protein is CASSYLGNTEAFF.

The chain links TRBV27 to TRBJ2-1, with D possibly matching TRBD2 (5 bases). The V gene lost 2 bases and the J gene lost 5 bases, with 16 bases spanning the gap. This CDR3 has 16 amino acids. Germline loops: CDR1 MNHEY, CDR2 SMNVEV (reference sequence). Here the CDR3 reads CASSLEVGKRNNEQFF. DNA of the CDR3: TGTGCCAGCAGTTTAGAGGTCGGGAAAAGGAACAATGAGCAGTTCTTC.

This clone has only a few counts. V and J are TRBV6-1 and TRBJ2-1, with 9 bases fitting TRBD1. From germline, CDR1 is MNHNS and CDR2 SASEGT. V dropped 3 bases and J dropped 7; count of bases not matched to a gene: 4. The CDR3 runs 14 residues. CDR3 bases: TGTGCCAGCAGTGACCGGGACAGGGTAAATGAGCAGTTCTTC. Protein product: CASSDRDRVNEQFF.

This chain joins TRBV7-2 and TRBJ1-3; D may be TRBD1 (5 bases). This CDR3 contains 13 residues. CDR1 is SGHTA, CDR2 FQGNSA, per germline. V lost 3 bases to trimming and J lost 7 bases, with 10 bases between them. The CDR3 nucleotides are TGTGCCAGCAGCTTGGGACTGCTTAACACCATATATTTT. Translation gives CASSLGLLNTIYF.

The chain couples TRBV29-1 to TRBJ2-1, with 9 bases identical to TRBD1. Germline V CDR1 and CDR2: SQVTM, ANQGSEA. J lost 6 bases, V lost 6 bases, and 21 bases had no gene match. The CDR3 consists of 18 residues. DNA for the CDR3: TGCAGCGTCGCCGGACAGGGGCTCGTGGGGAGGGCCTCCAATGAGCAGTTCTTC. Encoded protein: CSVAGQGLVGRASNEQFF.